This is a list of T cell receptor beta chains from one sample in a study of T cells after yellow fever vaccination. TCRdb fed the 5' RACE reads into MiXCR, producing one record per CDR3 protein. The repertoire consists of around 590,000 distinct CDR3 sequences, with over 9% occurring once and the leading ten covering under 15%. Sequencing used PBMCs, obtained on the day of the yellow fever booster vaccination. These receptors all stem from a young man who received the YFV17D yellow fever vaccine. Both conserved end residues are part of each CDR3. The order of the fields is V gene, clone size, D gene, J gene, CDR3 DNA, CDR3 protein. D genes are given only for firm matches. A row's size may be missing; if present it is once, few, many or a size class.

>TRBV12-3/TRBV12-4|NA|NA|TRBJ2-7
TGTGCCAGCAGTCAAGGGGGAGCCTACGAGCAGTACTTC
CASSQGGAYEQYF
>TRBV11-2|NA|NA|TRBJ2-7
TGTGCCAGCAGCATAGAGGAGGGGCCGTACGAGCAGTACTTC
CASSIEEGPYEQYF
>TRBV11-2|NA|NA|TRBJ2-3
TGTGCCAGCAACTTCAGACTGAGCACAGATACGCAGTATTTT
CASNFRLSTDTQYF
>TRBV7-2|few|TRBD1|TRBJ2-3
TGTGCCAGCAGCACCCGACAGGGGTACGATACGCAGTATTTT
CASSTRQGYDTQYF
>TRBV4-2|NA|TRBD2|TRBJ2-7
TGTGCCAGCAGCCAAGATGGGCTAGCGGGAGGGATCTCCTACGAGCAGTACTTC
CASSQDGLAGGISYEQYF
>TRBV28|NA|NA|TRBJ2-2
TGTGCCAGCACCCGAGGGACCGCGAACACCGGGGAGCTGTTTTTT
CASTRGTANTGELFF
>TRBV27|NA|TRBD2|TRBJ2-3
TGTGCCAGCAGTTCGACTAGCGGGAGGGCCAGCCCCCGCCCGCAGTATTTT
CASSSTSGRASPRPQYF
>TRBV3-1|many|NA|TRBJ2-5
TGTGCCAGCAGCCACGCAGGGGCCCAGTACTTC
CASSHAGAQYF
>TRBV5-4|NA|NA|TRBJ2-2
TGTGCCCAGGCGTCGGTTGACACCGGGGAGCTGTTTTTT
CAQASVDTGELFF
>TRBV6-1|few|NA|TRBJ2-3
TGTGCCAGCAGTGCCCCAAAGGATACGCAGTATTTT
CASSAPKDTQYF
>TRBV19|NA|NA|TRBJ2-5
TGTGCCAGTAGTCGCGGGACTCTACAAGAGACCCAGTACTTC
CASSRGTLQETQYF
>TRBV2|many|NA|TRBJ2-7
TGTGCCAGCAGTGATATCCTGATGAACTACGAGCAGTACTTC
CASSDILMNYEQYF
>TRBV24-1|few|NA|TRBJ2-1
TGTGCCACCAGTGGAACTAGTAGGTCCCAGTTCTTC
CATSGTSRSQFF
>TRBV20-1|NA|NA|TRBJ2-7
TGCAGTGAGAAATCCAGGGGTCATTTGTACGAGCAGTACTTC
CSEKSRGHLYEQYF
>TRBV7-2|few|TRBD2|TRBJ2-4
TGTGCCAGCAGCTCTTTCGCGACTAGCGGGAAAAACATTCAGTACTTC
CASSSFATSGKNIQYF
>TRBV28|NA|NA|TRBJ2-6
TGTGCCAGCACAAAAATAAAAGGGAAGAGGTCTGGGGCCAACGTCCTGACTTTC
CASTKIKGKRSGANVLTF
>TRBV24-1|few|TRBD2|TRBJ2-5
TGTGCCACCAGTGATTTGGGACTAGCGGGAGCAGAGACCCAGTACTTC
CATSDLGLAGAETQYF
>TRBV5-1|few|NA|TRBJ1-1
TGCGCCAGCAGCTTGTACTCCGGGGGCCCTGAAGCTTTCTTT
CASSLYSGGPEAFF
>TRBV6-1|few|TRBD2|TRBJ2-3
TGTTCCCACAAAGGGGAGGGTGCGACAGATACGCAGTATTTT
CSHKGEGATDTQYF
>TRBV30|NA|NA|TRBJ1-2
TGTGCCTGGAGTGGCTCAGGGGTGGGCTACACCTTC
CAWSGSGVGYTF
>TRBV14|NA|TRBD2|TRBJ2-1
TGTGCCAGTCCGACTAGCTGTGAGCAGTTCTTC
CASPTSCEQFF
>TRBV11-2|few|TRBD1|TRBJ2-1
TGTGCCAGCAGCTTAGATCGACAGGGCACCTACAATGAGCAGTTCTTC
CASSLDRQGTYNEQFF
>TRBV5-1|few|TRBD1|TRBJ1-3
TGCGCCAGCAGCTTGGGGGACAGGGTCTCTGGAAACACCATATATTTT
CASSLGDRVSGNTIYF
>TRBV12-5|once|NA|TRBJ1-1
TGTGCTAGTGGTTTGGTAAGCAAAGGGGGGAACTCGATCCACACTGAAGCTTTCTTT
CASGLVSKGGNSIHTEAFF
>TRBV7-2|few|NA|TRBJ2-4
TGTGCCAGCAGCCTTCGAGACAGGAGCACCAAAAACATTCAGTACTTC
CASSLRDRSTKNIQYF
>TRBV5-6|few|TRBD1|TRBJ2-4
TGTGCCAGCAGCTGGGGAATGGGACAGGTGAAAAACATTCAGTACTTC
CASSWGMGQVKNIQYF
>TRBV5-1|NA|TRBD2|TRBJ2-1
TGCGCCAGCAGCTCAGGACTAGCTAAAACCTACAATGAGCAGTTCTTC
CASSSGLAKTYNEQFF
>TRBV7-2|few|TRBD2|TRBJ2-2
TGTGCCAGCAGCTTAGCGCAGAGCGGGGGCACCGGGGAGCTGTTTTTT
CASSLAQSGGTGELFF
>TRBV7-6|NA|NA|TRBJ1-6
TGTGCCAGCAGCGACCCTCCGGACGGAGCTTTTAATTCACCCCTCCACTTT
CASSDPPDGAFNSPLHF
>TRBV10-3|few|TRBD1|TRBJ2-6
TGTGCCATCAGTGAGACTTGGACAGGGAGCTCTGGGGCCAACGTCCTGACTTTC
CAISETWTGSSGANVLTF
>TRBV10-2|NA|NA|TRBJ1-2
TGCGCCAGCAGTGAGGGGGGCTCCGGCTACACCTTC
CASSEGGSGYTF
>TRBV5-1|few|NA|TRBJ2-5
TGCGCCAGCAGGGAGGGCCTGGGGACCCAGTACTTC
CASREGLGTQYF
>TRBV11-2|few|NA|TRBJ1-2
TGTGCCAGCAGCTTAGGGTTCTCTCTCGGGGCACAAGACTATGGCTACACCTTC
CASSLGFSLGAQDYGYTF
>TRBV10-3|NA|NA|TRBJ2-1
TGTGCCATGGGTGAGAATAGCGGAAGCTCCTACAATGAGCAGTTCTTC
CAMGENSGSSYNEQFF
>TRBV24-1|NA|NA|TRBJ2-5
TGTGCCACCAGTGACCCGGGACATCTCCCAGGGACCCAGTACTTC
CATSDPGHLPGTQYF
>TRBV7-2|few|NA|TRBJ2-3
TGTGCCAGCACCGAGAGAGCTAGCACAGATACGCAGTATTTT
CASTERASTDTQYF
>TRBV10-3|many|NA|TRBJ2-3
TGTGCCATCAGGGGGACTGTGAGGGGGTCCACAGATACGCAGTATTTT
CAIRGTVRGSTDTQYF
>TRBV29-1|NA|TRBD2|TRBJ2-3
TGCAGCGTTGAAGATGCCGGACTAGCGGGAACGCAGTATTTT
CSVEDAGLAGTQYF
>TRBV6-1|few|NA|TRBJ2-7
TGTGCCAGCAGACCCGGACCCGGGGCAGTCTACGAGCAGTACTTC
CASRPGPGAVYEQYF
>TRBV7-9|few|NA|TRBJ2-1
TGTGCCAGCAGCCCTCTTAGGGGGGAATACAATGAGCAGTTCTTC
CASSPLRGEYNEQFF
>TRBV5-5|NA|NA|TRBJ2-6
TGTGCCAGCGAGAAGGTGAGCTCTGGGGCCAACGTCCTGACTTTC
CASEKVSSGANVLTF
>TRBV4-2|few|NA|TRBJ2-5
TGTGCCAGCAGCCGCTCACATGGGGATCAAGAGACCCAGTACTTC
CASSRSHGDQETQYF
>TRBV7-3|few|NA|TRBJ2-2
TGTGCCTGCTCCCGGGACCCGAACACCGGGGAGCTGTTTTTT
CACSRDPNTGELFF
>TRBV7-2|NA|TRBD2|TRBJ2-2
TGTGCCAGCAGCCCAACGACGCCTAGCGGGTTCACCGGGGAGCTGTTTTTT
CASSPTTPSGFTGELFF
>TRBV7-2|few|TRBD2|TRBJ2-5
TGTGCCAGCAGCCAAACGGCTAGCGGACCGGGGGAGACCCAGTACTTC
CASSQTASGPGETQYF
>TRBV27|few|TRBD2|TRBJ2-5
TGTGCCAGCAGTATCCACGGGGGACTAGCGGGAGGGAGCCCCACAGAGACCCAGTACTTC
CASSIHGGLAGGSPTETQYF
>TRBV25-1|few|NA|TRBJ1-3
TGTGCCAGCAGTGAAGGCGGGGCTCCTCGGGAGAACACCATATATTTT
CASSEGGAPRENTIYF
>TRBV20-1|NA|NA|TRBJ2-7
TGCAGCGCCCCCCGAGGGGGTGGAAGATACGAGCAGTACTTC
CSAPRGGGRYEQYF
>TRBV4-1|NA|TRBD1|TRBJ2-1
TGCGCCAGCAGCCAACTTTGGGTCCAGGGGGCTGAGGATGAGCAGTTCTTC
CASSQLWVQGAEDEQFF
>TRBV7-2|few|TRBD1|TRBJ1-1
TGTGCCAGCAGCGCGCTGGGACAGGGGGTCGCAACTGAAGCTTTCTTT
CASSALGQGVATEAFF
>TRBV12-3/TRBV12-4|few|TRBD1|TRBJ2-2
TGTGCCAGCAATACAGATGGACAGGGATTGTCCGGGGAGCTGTTTTTT
CASNTDGQGLSGELFF
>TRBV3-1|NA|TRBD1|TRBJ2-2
TGTGCCAGCAGCCACTCGACAGGGGAACAGTTTGGGGAGCTGTTTTTT
CASSHSTGEQFGELFF
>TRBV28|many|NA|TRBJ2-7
TGTGCCTCGGGCAGGTCCTACGAGCAGTACTTC
CASGRSYEQYF
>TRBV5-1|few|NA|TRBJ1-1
TGCGCCAGCAGCTTCCGGGACGAAAACACTGAAGCTTTCTTT
CASSFRDENTEAFF